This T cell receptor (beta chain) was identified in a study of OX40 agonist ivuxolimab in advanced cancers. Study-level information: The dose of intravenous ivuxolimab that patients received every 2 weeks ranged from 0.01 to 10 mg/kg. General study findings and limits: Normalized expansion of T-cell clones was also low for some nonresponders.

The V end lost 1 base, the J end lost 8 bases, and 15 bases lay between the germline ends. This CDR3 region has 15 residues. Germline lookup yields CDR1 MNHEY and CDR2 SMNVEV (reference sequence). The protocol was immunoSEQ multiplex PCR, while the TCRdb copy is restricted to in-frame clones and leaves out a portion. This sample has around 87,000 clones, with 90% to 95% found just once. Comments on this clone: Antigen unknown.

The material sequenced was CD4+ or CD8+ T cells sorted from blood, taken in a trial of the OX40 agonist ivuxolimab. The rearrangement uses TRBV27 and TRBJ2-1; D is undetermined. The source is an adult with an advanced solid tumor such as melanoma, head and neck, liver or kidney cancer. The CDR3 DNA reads TGTGCCAGCAGTTTATATTACGGTCGGTCTGATGAGCAGTTCTTC. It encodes CASSLYYGRSDEQFF.